Sequencing of this T cell receptor (beta chain) was carried out in a study of blood T cell repertoires in COVID-19. Study overall: The origin of the acute and convalescent COVID-19 samples was the United States, Italy and Spain. T cells, B-cell-depleted T cells, or PBMCs supplied cDNA or gDNA.

CDR3 length equals 11 residues. Between the trimmed V and J ends, which lost 5 bases and 5 bases, there was a span of 6 bases. CDR1 is LNHDA, CDR2 SQIVND, per germline (reference sequence). Original handling: Reference gene primer amplification gave estimated nucleated cell counts. Generated by immunoSEQ multiplex PCR, the TCRdb table keeps only in-frame clones and is missing some. V, J and clone size are those of that table, while D and trimming were read from the DNA. The table includes approximately 94,000 clones, approximately 81% detected once. The TCR originated in a human donor in a cohort sampled during active COVID-19. Sample: peripheral blood. The chain carries TRBV19 and TRBJ1-2; no reliable D call. CDR3 in DNA: TGTGCCAGTAGTTCAGGATATGGCTACACCTTC. Amino acids: CASSSGYGYTF.